This is a list of T cell receptor beta chains from one sample in a study of PD-1 blockade in classical Hodgkin lymphoma. Some clones are missing from TCRdb's copy, which holds only in-frame ones; the method was immunoSEQ multiplex PCR. The sample includes 43,000 or so clones, around four fifths of them seen just once. Sequencing used peripheral blood mononuclear cells (PBMCs), obtained before the fourth cycle of nivolumab. Receptors originate from a human donor with classical Hodgkin lymphoma. CDR3s include the opening cysteine and the closing phenylalanine or tryptophan. The order of the fields is CDR3 DNA, CDR3 protein, D gene, J gene, V gene, clone size. The D gene is left open where the match is weak. Not all rows give a size; the values are once, few, many and, for expanded clones, a class.

TGTGCCAGCAAAGACAGGGCAAACACCGGGGAGCTGTTTTTT	CASKDRANTGELFF	TRBD1	TRBJ2-2	TRBV6-6	.
TGTGCCAGCAGCCCACCCGGGGATGCGACTGAAGCTTTCTTT	CASSPPGDATEAFF	.	TRBJ1-1	TRBV7-9	.
TGTGCCAGCAGCGTAGACCAGGGGAGCACTGAAGCTTTCTTT	CASSVDQGSTEAFF	.	TRBJ1-1	TRBV9	.
TGCGCCAGCAGCTTGGGGCTGCAGGAAAATAATTCACCCCTCCACTTT	CASSLGLQENNSPLHF	.	TRBJ1-6	TRBV5-1	.
TGTGCCAGCAGCCCCGATGGACCGGTGAATTCACCCCTCCACTTT	CASSPDGPVNSPLHF	.	TRBJ1-6	TRBV9	.
TGTGCCAGCAGTTACTCAATTGGGCTTTTCGATACGCAGTATTTT	CASSYSIGLFDTQYF	.	TRBJ2-3	TRBV6-5	.
TGTGCCAGCAGCTCGGACAGGGGGAACACAGATACGCAGTATTTT	CASSSDRGNTDTQYF	TRBD1	TRBJ2-3	TRBV7-3	.
TGTGCCAGCAGCTTAGGGGCTAACACTGAAGCTTTCTTT	CASSLGANTEAFF	.	TRBJ1-1	TRBV7-2	once
TGTGCCAGCAGTCCCTTCCTCCCCCAGGGGGCAGCTTTCTTT	CASSPFLPQGAAFF	TRBD1	TRBJ1-1	TRBV6-6	.
TGTGCCAGCAGCGCAAGCGGGGGGCAGTACAATGAGCAGTTCTTC	CASSASGGQYNEQFF	TRBD2	TRBJ2-1	TRBV7-2	few
TGTGCCATCAGCGGGACTAGCGGGGTCGGGGAGCTGTTTTTT	CAISGTSGVGELFF	TRBD2	TRBJ2-2	TRBV10-3	.
TGTGCCAGCAGCTTAGGGGCGGTCGGGTTTGGAAAAGAGACCCAGTACTTC	CASSLGAVGFGKETQYF	.	TRBJ2-5	TRBV7-9	.
TGTGCCAGCAGGGGCCCTAACTATGGCTACACCTTC	CASRGPNYGYTF	.	TRBJ1-2	TRBV2	.
TGTGCCAGCAGTCAGGGACGCAGATATGGCTACACCTTC	CASSQGRRYGYTF	.	TRBJ1-2	TRBV6-5	.
TGTGCCAGCCTCCAAACCAGGAACACTGAAGCTTTCTTT	CASLQTRNTEAFF	.	TRBJ1-1	TRBV11-2	few
TGCGCCAGCAGCCAAGGGGACAGATATAATTCACCCCTCCACTTT	CASSQGDRYNSPLHF	TRBD1	TRBJ1-6	TRBV4-3	.
TGTGCCAGCTCACCTAGGGAGTTCTCTGGAAACACCATATATTTT	CASSPREFSGNTIYF	.	TRBJ1-3	TRBV18	.
TGTGCCAGTAGTATAGACATGGGATATGGCTACACCTTC	CASSIDMGYGYTF	.	TRBJ1-2	TRBV19	.
TGTGCCAGCAGTCGACAGATGAACACTGAAGCTTTCTTT	CASSRQMNTEAFF	.	TRBJ1-1	TRBV6-5	once
TGTGCCAGCAGGTGGGAGGGGCGAGTGAATGAGCAGTTCTTC	CASRWEGRVNEQFF	TRBD2	TRBJ2-1	TRBV5-8	once
TGTGCCAGCAGAAGGTTTGCTTTGACAGTTAACACTGAAGCTTTCTTT	CASRRFALTVNTEAFF	.	TRBJ1-1	TRBV27	.
TGTGCCAGCAGCCAATCCATCGGGATCCGACTGTTTTTT	CASSQSIGIRLFF	.	TRBJ1-4	TRBV16	.
TGTGCCAGCAGCCTTCCGGGACAGGGATATGGCTACACCTTC	CASSLPGQGYGYTF	TRBD1	TRBJ1-2	TRBV7-6	.
TGTGCCAGCAGTAAGGGCGGTCTCTATGGCTACACCTTC	CASSKGGLYGYTF	.	TRBJ1-2	TRBV6-1	.
TGTGCCAGCAGCTCACGATGGACCCCAGAGACCCAGTACTTC	CASSSRWTPETQYF	.	TRBJ2-5	TRBV7-9	.
TGTGCCAGTAGTACTATGGGACAGGGGGGGGAGGAGCAGTACTTC	CASSTMGQGGEEQYF	TRBD1	TRBJ2-7	TRBV19	.
TGTGCTAGCAGCCCCATTGGGACGGCGAACACCGGGGAGCTGTTTTTT	CASSPIGTANTGELFF	.	TRBJ2-2	TRBV7-2	.
TGTGCCAGCAGAGAGAGGGGGCTCTACGAGCAGTACTTC	CASRERGLYEQYF	TRBD1	TRBJ2-7	TRBV6-5	.
TGTGCCAGCAGGTCACCTGGACAGCCCAAATACTTC	CASRSPGQPKYF	.	TRBJ2-5	TRBV6-5	.
TGTGCCAGCAGCCAAGACCAATACGAAGCTTTCTTT	CASSQDQYEAFF	.	TRBJ1-1	TRBV4-2	few
TGTGCCAGCAGCGAACCCCAGGCAAACACCATATATTTT	CASSEPQANTIYF	.	TRBJ1-3	TRBV6-1	.
TGTGCCAGCAGCTTGTGGGGTGGTGGCTATGGCTACACCTTC	CASSLWGGGYGYTF	.	TRBJ1-2	TRBV5-6	.
TGTGCCAGTAGTGTGCAAGGGAACACTGAAGCTTTCTTT	CASSVQGNTEAFF	.	TRBJ1-1	TRBV19	.
TGTGCCAGCAGCTTAAACAGGGGAAACGCGGAAGCTTTCTTT	CASSLNRGNAEAFF	TRBD1	TRBJ1-1	TRBV11-1	.
TGTGCCAGCAGTGAGCAGGCCGAGAACACTGAAGCTTTCTTT	CASSEQAENTEAFF	.	TRBJ1-1	TRBV6-1	few
TGTGCCAGCAGTAATCAACAGGGTAAAGCTTTCTTT	CASSNQQGKAFF	.	TRBJ1-1	TRBV6-6	.
TGTGCCTGGAGTCGGGACAGGGGCACAGATACGCAGTATTTT	CAWSRDRGTDTQYF	TRBD1	TRBJ2-3	TRBV30	.
TGCAGCGTTGCCAGCCAGGAGGAGACCCAGTACTTC	CSVASQEETQYF	.	TRBJ2-5	TRBV29-1	once
TGTGCCAGCAGCCCATGGGGGGGTTCCGGCGGGGAGCTGTTTTTT	CASSPWGGSGGELFF	TRBD2	TRBJ2-2	TRBV7-2	.
TGTGCCTGGAGTCTGGGTTCGGGCGAGACCCAGTACTTC	CAWSLGSGETQYF	.	TRBJ2-5	TRBV30	few
TGTGCCAGCAGTTTATCCGGACAGGGGTTCGGTTCACCCCTCCACTTT	CASSLSGQGFGSPLHF	TRBD1	TRBJ1-6	TRBV28	.
TGTGCCAGCCTCCCACAGGGTATCGGGGAGCTGTTTTTT	CASLPQGIGELFF	.	TRBJ2-2	TRBV7-9	.
TGTGCCAGCAGTCCCCCCGGGACTAGCGACGAGCAGTACTTC	CASSPPGTSDEQYF	TRBD2	TRBJ2-7	TRBV28	.
TGTGCCAGCAGCGTAGGGGCGGACTATAGCAATCAGCCCCAGCATTTT	CASSVGADYSNQPQHF	.	TRBJ1-5	TRBV9	.
TGTGCCAGCAGCTTAGATTTGGGGTTCTACAATGAGCAGTTCTTC	CASSLDLGFYNEQFF	.	TRBJ2-1	TRBV7-2	.
TGTGCCAGCAGTTTAAGGGACCGCAGGGGTCAGCCCCAGCATTTT	CASSLRDRRGQPQHF	.	TRBJ1-5	TRBV28	.
TGTGCCAGTAGTATTCGCATAGGGGGCTACGAGCAGTACTTC	CASSIRIGGYEQYF	.	TRBJ2-7	TRBV19	once
TGCGCCAGCAGCTTGGCCTGGGATCGCGGCACAGATACGCAGTATTTT	CASSLAWDRGTDTQYF	.	TRBJ2-3	TRBV5-1	.
TGTGCCAGCAGCGTATCAATAGCGGGGGGGACCGGGGAGCTGTTTTTT	CASSVSIAGGTGELFF	TRBD2	TRBJ2-2	TRBV9	.
TGCGCCAGCAGCCAAGGCCAGGACAGAAGTGAGCAGTTCTTC	CASSQGQDRSEQFF	.	TRBJ2-1	TRBV4-3	.
TGTGCCAGCAGTCAACCCGGGGGAAAGAGCTACACCTTC	CASSQPGGKSYTF	.	TRBJ1-2	TRBV28	.
TGTGCCAGCAGCTCTCGGGGGGGGGCCGGTGATGAGCAGTTCTTC	CASSSRGGAGDEQFF	TRBD2	TRBJ2-1	TRBV7-2	.